This T cell receptor beta chain was identified during a study of blood T cell repertoires in COVID-19. In the authors' methods: For nucleated cells, counts were estimated from reference gene primer amplification. The table came from immunoSEQ multiplex PCR; TCRdb's copy has only in-frame clones and leaves some out. D and trimming come from the DNA, and the V and J calls and clone size come from that table. The table lists nearly 350,000 clones, roughly 84% of them singletons. Participants were placed into cohorts based on the clinical history they reported. Recovered Cohort 3 donors showed two negative PCRs, clearance, or symptom resolution. The sequenced sample was PBMCs or T cells enriched from blood (not recorded which). This clonotype was sampled from a woman in her 30s who had recovered from COVID-19.

This CDR3 is CASSVGDTEAFF. The CDR3 DNA follows: TGCGCCAGCAGCGTCGGAGACACTGAAGCTTTCTTT. The chain combines TRBV10-2 with TRBJ1-1; D is uncertain. Germline V gene lookup returns CDR1 WSHSY and CDR2 SAAADI. This CDR3 has 12 residues. Trimming stripped 6 bases from V and 3 bases from J, with 8 bases between.